This TCR beta chain was found in a study of Graves' ophthalmopathy and Graves' hyperthyroidism. Findings and caveats of the study: In blood appeared most of the expanded thyroid clonotypes whose frequency exceeded 0.001. The 13-signature model separated ophthalmopathy from stable hyperthyroidism at just under 90% sensitivity and approximately 79% specificity.

There are many counts of this clonotype. Its specificity is unknown. Investigators amplified TCR beta CDR3 regions from RNA transcripts. The workflow started with a first-round RT-PCR run with HTBI primers and then moved on to a second-round multiplex PCR. One entry per CDR3 protein, called by TCRdb with MiXCR from the multiplex PCR reads. The table shows about 400,000 distinct CDR3 sequences, with around 20% occurring only once. Researchers turned away patients with other autoimmune diseases, uncontrolled infections, pregnancy or lactation. As diagnostic evidence, clinical symptoms, serum thyroxine, TRAb, thyroid ultrasound and orbital computed tomography were relied upon. This CDR3 comprises 18 residues. CDR1 and CDR2 (germline): SGHTA, FQGNSA. V lost 0 bases, J lost 0 bases, and 8 bases stayed unmatched.

The sample was peripheral blood. This chain uses TRBV7-2 with TRBJ2-3, with 8 bases that match TRBD2. The source is a woman under 30 with Graves' ophthalmopathy. The chain's CDR3 is CASSLATRGGGSTDTQYF. CDR3 sequence (DNA): TGTGCCAGCAGCTTAGCGACTAGAGGCGGGGGGAGCACAGATACGCAGTATTTT.